One sample yielded the 23 T cell receptor beta chains listed below, sequenced in a study of blood T cell repertoires in COVID-19. The table came from immunoSEQ multiplex PCR; TCRdb's copy has only in-frame clones and leaves some out. The sample consists of approximately 230,000 clones, 70% to 85% of them appearing once. The sample consisted of peripheral blood. The receptors come from a woman of 80 years or more with active or convalescent COVID-19.

This chain links TRBV5-4 with TRBJ2-7; D not certain. Germline V gene sequence: CDR1 SGHNT, CDR2 YYREEE (reference sequence). The V end was cut by 0 bases, the J end by 0 bases, with 10 bases between. The CDR3 is 15 amino acids. CDR3 in DNA: TGTGCCAGCAGCTTGGGCAGACTCAGCTCCTACGAGCAGTACTTC. Its protein is CASSLGRLSSYEQYF.

This chain uses TRBV5-6 with TRBJ1-5; D remains ambiguous. Trimming left V 2 bases short and J 6 bases short, with 9 bases between. Germline V gene sequence: CDR1 SGHDT, CDR2 YYEEEE. This CDR3 is 13 amino acids long. CDR3 DNA: TGTGCCAGCAGCTTAGGAGGGTTTCAGCCCCAGCATTTT. This codes for CASSLGGFQPQHF.

Remarks on this clone: This sample also contains other DNA sequences that code for the same CDR3. The gene calls are TRBV7-2 and TRBJ2-3; TRBD2 might be the D (5 bases). The CDR3 extends over 14 amino acids. V dropped 1 base and J dropped 3 bases, with 8 bases sitting between them. The germline gives CDR1 SGHTA, CDR2 FQGNSA. As DNA, the CDR3 is TGTGCCAGCAGCTTAGACGGGAATACAGATACGCAGTATTTT. The encoded protein is CASSLDGNTDTQYF.

The chain carries TRBV5-1 and TRBJ2-1; D may be TRBD1 (6 bases). The CDR3 spans 15 residues. Germline CDR1 is SGHRS and CDR2 is YFSETQ. The ends were cut back, 1 base at V and 4 bases at J, with 12 bases in the middle. The DNA for the CDR3 is TGCGCCAGCAGCTTGCTGACAGGCAAGTACAATGAGCAGTTCTTC. Amino acid sequence: CASSLLTGKYNEQFF.

The chain recombines TRBV5-6 with TRBJ1-6; no clear D gene. The CDR3 is 12 amino acids. CDR1 SGHDT and CDR2 YYEEEE come from the germline V gene. V dropped 2 bases and J dropped 8 bases, with 5 bases sitting between them. The CDR3 spells CASSFPDSPLHF. For the CDR3, the DNA is TGTGCCAGCAGCTTTCCAGATTCACCCCTCCACTTT.

The chain is built from TRBV3-1 (or the pseudogene TRBV3-2) and TRBJ2-3; tentatively, D is TRBD2 (6 bases). Germline V lookup: CDR1 LGHDT, CDR2 YNNKEL (reference sequence). With 2 bases removed from V and 0 bases from J, the gap between germline ends came to 12 bases. This CDR3 has 16 residues. In DNA, the CDR3 is TGTGCCAGCAGCCAACTTAGCGGAAAAAGCACAGATACGCAGTATTTT. Amino acids: CASSQLSGKSTDTQYF.

This chain joins TRBV25-1 and TRBJ2-1; 12 bases match TRBD2. V lost 1 base, J lost 8 bases, and 3 bases stayed unmatched. The CDR3 contains 15 residues. Germline-derived CDR1 and CDR2 are MGHDK and SYGVNS. The CDR3 region is CASSESLAGGYEQFF. The DNA for the CDR3 is TGTGCCAGCAGTGAATCTCTAGCGGGAGGGTATGAGCAGTTCTTC.

The chain recombines TRBV10-3 with TRBJ1-1; D is unclear. The CDR3 runs to 14 residues. Trimming removed 8 bases from V and 5 bases from J, with 18 bases in between. Germline V gene lookup returns CDR1 ENHRY and CDR2 SYGVKD. CDR3 in amino acids: CAIPKEEGSTEAFF. As DNA, the CDR3 is TGTGCCATCCCCAAAGAGGAGGGAAGTACTGAAGCTTTCTTT.

The chain combines TRBV5-1 with TRBJ2-1; TRBD2 is a possible D gene (5 bases). CDR3 size: 15 residues. CDR1 SGHRS and CDR2 YFSETQ come from the germline V gene. With 2 bases removed from V and 5 bases from J, the gap between germline ends came to 14 bases. CDR3 bases: TGCGCCAGCAGCTTAACGGGATCCATTAACAATGAGCAGTTCTTC. Amino acids: CASSLTGSINNEQFF.

The chain combines TRBV19 with TRBJ1-1; no clear D gene. Per germline, CDR1 LNHDA and CDR2 SQIVND (reference sequence). Trimming took 2 bases from V and 9 from J, leaving 10 bases between them. This CDR3 contains 12 residues. In DNA form, the CDR3 reads TGTGCCAGTAGTATACCCTTCGGGAAAGCTTTCTTT. This gives the protein CASSIPFGKAFF.

The V and J genes are TRBV7-8 and TRBJ1-4; TRBD1 agrees at 9 bases. This CDR3 is built from 15 residues. Unmatched junction bases numbered 12, after V lost 8 bases and J lost 8 bases. Germline CDR1 and CDR2: SGHVS and FQNEAQ. The CDR3 loop reads CASGLRTGEWEKLFF. CDR3 sequence (DNA): TGTGCCAGCGGACTCAGGACAGGGGAGTGGGAAAAACTGTTTTTT.

The chain links TRBV30 to TRBJ2-1, with 7 bases aligning to TRBD2. The CDR3 runs to 16 residues. Losses at the gene ends were 1 base for V and 4 bases for J; bases not matched to a gene: 10. Looked up from germline, CDR1 is GTSNPN and CDR2 is SVGIG (reference sequence). The CDR3 sequence: CAWSGVGLAEYNEQFF. In DNA, the CDR3 is TGTGCCTGGAGTGGGGTGGGGCTAGCGGAATACAATGAGCAGTTCTTC.

This rearrangement joins TRBV27 to TRBJ2-1; no definite D call. There are 12 residues in the CDR3. Trimming cost V 3 bases and J 9 bases, with 9 bases left between them. Looked up from germline, CDR1 is MNHEY and CDR2 is SMNVEV (reference sequence). The CDR3 DNA sequence: TGTGCCAGCAGTTTGCCCGCCAGTGAGCAGTTCTTC. Its translation is CASSLPASEQFF.

J is TRBJ2-5 and V is TRBV30; 7 bases map to TRBD2. The germline CDR1 and CDR2 sequences are GTSNPN and SVGIG (reference sequence). The CDR3 runs 13 residues. V shed 1 base and J 7 bases; nucleotides not matched to a gene: 6. Here the CDR3 reads CAWSGTSTTTQYF. The CDR3 DNA reads as TGTGCCTGGAGTGGGACTAGTACAACGACCCAGTACTTC.

The rearrangement uses TRBV7-2 and TRBJ2-3, with 9 bases matching TRBD2. Per germline, CDR1 SGHTA and CDR2 FQGNSA. CDR3 length equals 17 residues. V lost 5 bases, J lost 2 bases, and 11 bases stayed unmatched. The CDR3 loop reads CASSNGGLAGITDTQYF. In DNA form, the CDR3 reads TGTGCCAGCAGCAACGGGGGGCTAGCGGGGATCACAGATACGCAGTATTTT.

A single count supports this clone. The V gene is TRBV6-5, the J gene TRBJ1-2; 10 bases are shared with TRBD1. After removal of 9 bases from V and 7 bases from J, the junction contained 11 bases not matched to a gene. Germline V gene sequence: CDR1 MNHEY, CDR2 SVGAGI. The CDR3 length is 14 residues. CDR3 residues: CASNDRGPEAGYTF. The CDR3 DNA reads TGTGCCAGTAACGACAGGGGGCCGGAGGCTGGCTACACCTTC.

The chain carries TRBV5-8 and TRBJ1-5; 8 bases are shared with TRBD1. V was pared by 4 bases and J by 6 bases, with 9 bases of the junction left unmatched. This CDR3 is 15 amino acids long. Germline CDR1 reads SGHTS; CDR2 reads YDEGEE. The CDR3 protein is CASSVGQATIQPQHF. In DNA, the CDR3 is TGTGCCAGCAGCGTGGGACAGGCTACTATTCAGCCCCAGCATTTT.

This rearrangement joins TRBV6-5 to TRBJ2-1; D unresolved. The CDR3 extends over 11 amino acids. Trimming took 4 bases from V and 7 from J, leaving 5 bases between them. Germline CDR1 MNHEY, CDR2 SVGAGI. CDR3 in amino acids: CASSSINEQFF. CDR3 DNA: TGTGCCAGCAGTTCAATTAATGAGCAGTTCTTC.

The chain recombines TRBV5-6 with TRBJ1-3; D not certain. This CDR3 has 17 residues. Germline V gene sequence: CDR1 SGHDT, CDR2 YYEEEE. V was clipped by 0 bases and J by 3 bases, with 16 bases between them. DNA of the CDR3: TGTGCCAGCAGCTTGGAACCGACGGACGCGGGTGGAAACACCATATATTTT. It specifies CASSLEPTDAGGNTIYF. Looking up the rest from reference TRBV5-6 and TRBJ1-3 gives the full variable domain: DAGVTQSPTHLIKTRGQQVTLRCSPKSGHDTVSWYQQALGQGPQFIFQYYEEEERQRGNFPDRFSGHQFPNYSSELNVNALLLGDSALYLCASSLEPTDAGGNTIYFGEGSWLTVV.

V and J are TRBV5-4 and TRBJ2-1; 10 nucleotides match TRBD1. CDR3 length equals 16 residues. After removal of 0 bases from V and 10 bases from J, the junction contained 10 bases not matched to a gene. Germline-derived CDR1 and CDR2 are SGHNT and YYREEE (reference sequence). Here the CDR3 DNA reads TGTGCCAGCAGCTTGGTTCTTAGGACAGGGGGTAAAGAGCAGTTCTTC. This gives the protein CASSLVLRTGGKEQFF.

The chain employs TRBV5-4 and TRBJ1-6; 10 bases agree with TRBD1. CDR1 and CDR2 from the germline V gene are SGHNT and YYREEE (reference sequence). CDR3 length: 17 amino acids. The V segment lost 4 bases and the J segment 6 bases; nucleotides outside the gene matches: 10. The CDR3 spells CASSPGPGQGGNSPLHF. The CDR3 coding sequence is TGTGCCAGCAGCCCCGGACCTGGACAGGGGGGTAATTCACCCCTCCACTTT.

This rearrangement joins TRBV11-2 to TRBJ1-1; TRBD1 is a possible D gene (5 bases). Trimming stripped 8 bases from V and 1 base from J, with 17 bases between. The CDR3 extends over 15 amino acids. Germline CDR1 is SGHAT and CDR2 is FQNNGV. The CDR3 loop reads CASSPSGGGNTEAFF. The CDR3 region has the DNA TGTGCCAGCTCCCCGAGTGGGGGGGGGAACACTGAAGCTTTCTTT.

V and J are TRBV28 and TRBJ1-5, with D possibly matching TRBD1 (6 bases). Germline values: CDR1 MDHEN, CDR2 SYDVKM. The CDR3 covers 15 residues. Trimming left V 2 bases short and J 6 bases short, with 14 bases between. CDR3 nucleotide sequence: TGTGCCAGCAGTTTAGGACAGCTAAGAGCTCAGCCCCAGCATTTT. This codes for CASSLGQLRAQPQHF. The full variable domain, rest sourced from reference TRBV28 and TRBJ1-5, is DVKVTQSSRYLVKRTGEKVFLECVQDMDHENMFWYRQDPGLGLRLIYFSYDVKMKEKGDIPEGYSVSREKKERFSLILESASTNQTSMYLCASSLGQLRAQPQHFGDGTRLSIL.